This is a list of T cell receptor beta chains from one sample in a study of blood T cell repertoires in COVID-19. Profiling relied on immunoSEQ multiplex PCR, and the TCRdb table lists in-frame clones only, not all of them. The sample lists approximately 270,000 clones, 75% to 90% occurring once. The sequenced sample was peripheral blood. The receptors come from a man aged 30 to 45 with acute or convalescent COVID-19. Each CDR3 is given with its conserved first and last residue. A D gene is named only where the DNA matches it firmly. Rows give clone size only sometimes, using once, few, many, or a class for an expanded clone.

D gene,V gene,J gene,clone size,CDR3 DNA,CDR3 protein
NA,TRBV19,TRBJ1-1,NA,TGTGCCAGTAGGAGGGGATTGAGGGGGAGAACTGAAGCTTTCTTT,CASRRGLRGRTEAFF
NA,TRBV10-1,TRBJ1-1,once,TGCGCCAGCAGTGAGTCGTATGGTTCCGGGGCTTTCTTT,CASSESYGSGAFF
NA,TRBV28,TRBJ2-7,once,TGTGCCAGCAGTTTAACCCAGGCCAATGAGCAGTACTTC,CASSLTQANEQYF
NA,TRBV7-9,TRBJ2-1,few,TGTTCCACCAGCAGCCCTAGCGCCCACAATGAGCAGTTCTTC,CSTSSPSAHNEQFF
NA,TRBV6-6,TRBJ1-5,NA,TGTGCCAGCTCTGAGACAGTCAGGGCCCAGCATTTT,CASSETVRAQHF
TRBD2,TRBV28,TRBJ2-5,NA,TGTGCCAGCAGTACCCCCGGGACTAGCGGGAAGAAGACCCAGTACTTC,CASSTPGTSGKKTQYF
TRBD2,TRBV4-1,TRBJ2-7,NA,TGCGCCAGCAGCCAAGAGGTAGCGGGAGCATACGAGCAGTACTTC,CASSQEVAGAYEQYF
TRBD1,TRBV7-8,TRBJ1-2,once,TGTGCCAGCAGCTTTCAGGGGGGTGACTATGGCTACACCTTC,CASSFQGGDYGYTF
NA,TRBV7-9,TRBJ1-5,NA,TGTGCCAGCAGCTTGGGGGGGTCCCAGCATTTT,CASSLGGSQHF
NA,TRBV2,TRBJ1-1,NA,TGTGCCAGCAGTGGCACAGGGATCACTGAAGCTTTCTTT,CASSGTGITEAFF
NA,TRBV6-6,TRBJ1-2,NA,TGTGCCAGCACTGGCAGGGTCGAATATGGCTACACCTTC,CASTGRVEYGYTF
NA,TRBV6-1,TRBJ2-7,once,TGTGCCAGCAGTGAAGTCACAGGATACACCTACGAGCAGTACTTC,CASSEVTGYTYEQYF
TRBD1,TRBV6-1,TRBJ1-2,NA,TGTGCCAGCAGTGCTGGGACAGGGGGGAGAGTAATCTATGGCTACACCTTC,CASSAGTGGRVIYGYTF
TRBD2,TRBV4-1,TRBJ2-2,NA,TGCGCCAGCAGCCAAGGGACTAGCGTGAACACCGGGGAGCTGTTTTTT,CASSQGTSVNTGELFF
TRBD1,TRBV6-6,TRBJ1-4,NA,TGTGCCAGCAGTATAGGGGGCGCGGAGGAAAAACTGTTTTTT,CASSIGGAEEKLFF
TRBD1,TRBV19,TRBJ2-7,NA,TGTGCCAGTAGTACGGTTTGGGACAGGAATCTGTACTTC,CASSTVWDRNLYF
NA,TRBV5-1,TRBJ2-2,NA,TGCGCCAGCAGCTTAACCGGGGGAGGCGGCGCCGGGGAGCTGTTTTTT,CASSLTGGGGAGELFF
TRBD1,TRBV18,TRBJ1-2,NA,TGTGCCAGCTCACCCGGACAGGGTCCGAACGGCTACACCTTC,CASSPGQGPNGYTF
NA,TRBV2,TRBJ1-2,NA,TGTGCCAGCAGTCTACTACGTGATAACGTATATGGCTACACCTTC,CASSLLRDNVYGYTF
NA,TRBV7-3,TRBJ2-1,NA,TGTGCCAGCAGCTTAACCAGGGATTCCTACAATGAGCAGTTCTTC,CASSLTRDSYNEQFF
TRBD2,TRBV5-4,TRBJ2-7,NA,TGTGCCAGCAGCTTATCCGGGACTAGCATCGACGAGCAGTACTTC,CASSLSGTSIDEQYF
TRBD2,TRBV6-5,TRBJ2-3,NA,TGTGCCAGCAGCTACTCTAGCGGGAGCCGCACAGATACGCAGTATTTT,CASSYSSGSRTDTQYF
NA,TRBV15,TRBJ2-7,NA,TGTGCCACCAGCAGAGCACCAGGCTACGAGCAGTACTTC,CATSRAPGYEQYF
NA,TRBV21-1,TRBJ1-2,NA,TGTGCCAGCAGACCGGGACAAAGGGGCTACACCTTC,CASRPGQRGYTF
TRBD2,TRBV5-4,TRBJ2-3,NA,TGTGCCAGCAGCCCCGGACTAGCTGGGCACTTAGATACGCAGTATTTT,CASSPGLAGHLDTQYF
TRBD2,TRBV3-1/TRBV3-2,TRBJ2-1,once,TGTGCCAGCAGCCACGAGACTAGCGGGGGGGTTTACAATGAGCAGTTCTTC,CASSHETSGGVYNEQFF
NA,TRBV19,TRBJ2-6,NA,TGTGCCAGTAGTCTAAAGACAGGACCTCCCCTCTCTGGGGCCAACGTCCTGACTTTC,CASSLKTGPPLSGANVLTF
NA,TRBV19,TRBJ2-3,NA,TGTGCCAGTTTTAGCCCCAGCACAGATACGCAGTATTTT,CASFSPSTDTQYF
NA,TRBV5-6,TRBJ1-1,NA,TGTGCCAGCAGCTTAAGAGTGAGCAGTAAGGGAGTGAACACTGAAGCTTTCTTT,CASSLRVSSKGVNTEAFF
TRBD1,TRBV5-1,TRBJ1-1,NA,TGCGCCAGCAGCACCAGACAGGGATGGAACACTGAAGCTTTCTTT,CASSTRQGWNTEAFF
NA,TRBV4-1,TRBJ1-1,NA,TGCGCCAGCAGCCAAGTCCGAGAGAACACTGAAGCTTTCTTT,CASSQVRENTEAFF
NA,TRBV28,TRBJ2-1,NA,TGTGCCAGCAGTTTTTATGGACAGTTTAACAATGAGCAGTTCTTC,CASSFYGQFNNEQFF